A selection of T cell receptor beta chains follows, all from one sample in a study of shared clonotypes between healthy human individuals. The table came from immunoSEQ multiplex PCR; TCRdb's copy has only in-frame clones and leaves some out. The sample has roughly 2.5 million clones, over 85% seen once. Sequenced sample: naive CD4+ T cells sorted from blood. The receptors originated from a young man in good health. Each CDR3 is given with its conserved first and last residue. A D gene is named only where the DNA matches it firmly. Only some rows state a clone size, as once, few, many or a class for expanded clones.

D	size	V	J	CDR3	DNA
TRBD2	-	TRBV29-1	TRBJ2-2	CSVTHSGRIGGGELFF	TGCAGCGTCACCCATAGCGGGAGAATAGGTGGCGGGGAGCTGTTTTTT
-	-	TRBV25-1	TRBJ2-7	CASRGGTYEQYF	TGTGCCAGCAGAGGCGGGACTTACGAGCAGTACTTC
-	-	TRBV7-9	TRBJ1-5	CASSPDLSNQPQHF	TGTGCCAGCAGCCCCGACCTAAGCAATCAGCCCCAGCATTTT
TRBD1	-	TRBV6-6	TRBJ2-7	CASSHGRGQGGHEQYF	TGTGCCAGCAGCCACGGCCGTGGACAGGGTGGCCACGAGCAGTACTTC
TRBD2	-	TRBV30	TRBJ2-7	CAWSPTGTSPGEQYF	TGTGCCTGGAGCCCGACCGGGACTAGTCCCGGCGAGCAGTACTTC
-	-	TRBV28	TRBJ2-1	CAIPGASGRNEQFF	TGTGCCATCCCGGGGGCTAGCGGACGCAATGAGCAGTTCTTC
-	few	TRBV18	TRBJ1-1	CASSPESPEAFF	TGTGCCAGCTCACCAGAGAGCCCTGAAGCTTTCTTT
-	-	TRBV10-1	TRBJ1-5	CASSEQVGGPPHQPQHF	TGCGCCAGCAGTGAACAGGTGGGGGGACCACCTCATCAGCCCCAGCATTTT
TRBD1	once	TRBV6-1	TRBJ1-1	CASRRTGEAFF	TGTGCCAGCAGAAGGACAGGGGAAGCTTTCTTT
-	-	TRBV5-1	TRBJ2-1	CASSLEGNHEQFF	TGCGCCAGCAGCTTGGAAGGGAATCATGAGCAGTTCTTC
TRBD1	-	TRBV19	TRBJ1-1	CASNKQGSGTEAFF	TGTGCCAGTAATAAACAGGGGAGCGGCACTGAAGCTTTCTTT
TRBD2	-	TRBV19	TRBJ2-5	CASRITGGSETQYF	TGTGCCAGTAGGATCACGGGAGGGAGCGAGACCCAGTACTTC
-	-	TRBV25-1	TRBJ2-1	CASSDFLGLSSYNEQFF	TGTGCCAGCAGTGACTTCCTGGGGCTGAGCTCCTACAATGAGCAGTTCTTC
-	-	TRBV6-5	TRBJ2-7	CASSWGAGYEQYF	TGTGCCAGCAGTTGGGGGGCGGGCTACGAGCAGTACTTC
TRBD1	-	TRBV30	TRBJ1-1	CAWGHGTVPPTEAFF	TGTGCCTGGGGCCACGGGACAGTCCCGCCCACTGAAGCTTTCTTT
TRBD2	-	TRBV7-2	TRBJ2-7	CASSSLADPYEQYF	TGTGCCAGCAGCTCTCTAGCGGACCCCTACGAGCAGTACTTC
TRBD1	-	TRBV9	TRBJ1-2	CASSAPGQGSYGYTF	TGTGCCAGCAGCGCGCCGGGACAGGGATCTTATGGCTACACCTTC
TRBD1	-	TRBV19	TRBJ2-2	CASSIRQGTIPNTGELFF	TGTGCCAGTAGTATCCGACAGGGAACTATACCGAACACCGGGGAGCTGTTTTTT
-	-	TRBV21-1	TRBJ2-1	CASSNGTSGSKGNEQFF	TGTGCCAGCAGCAACGGGACTAGCGGGAGTAAGGGCAATGAGCAGTTCTTC
TRBD2	-	TRBV5-6	TRBJ2-5	CASTLGVAGVQETQYF	TGTGCCAGCACCTTAGGAGTAGCGGGGGTTCAAGAGACCCAGTACTTC
-	-	TRBV2	TRBJ2-1	CASTEGRGAGHNEQFF	TGTGCCAGCACCGAGGGACGAGGCGCGGGACACAATGAGCAGTTCTTC
-	-	TRBV18	TRBJ2-2	CASSPRGTTGELFF	TGTGCCAGCTCACCGAGGGGGACCACCGGGGAGCTGTTTTTT
-	-	TRBV7-2	TRBJ2-1	CASSLADWYYNEQFF	TGTGCCAGCAGCTTAGCGGATTGGTACTACAATGAGCAGTTCTTC
-	-	TRBV19	TRBJ1-5	CASSTTDATGQPQHF	TGTGCCAGTAGTACAACCGACGCGACGGGTCAGCCCCAGCATTTT
TRBD1	-	TRBV5-1	TRBJ1-1	CASSFQGATEAFF	TGCGCCAGCAGCTTTCAGGGGGCCACTGAAGCTTTCTTT
-	-	TRBV9	TRBJ2-7	CASSVSTSSSYEQYF	TGTGCCAGCAGCGTTTCTACCAGTAGCTCCTACGAGCAGTACTTC
TRBD2	-	TRBV5-1	TRBJ2-5	CASSLAGTTDQTQYF	TGCGCCAGCAGCTTGGCCGGGACTACCGATCAAACCCAGTACTTC
-	once	TRBV21-1	TRBJ2-7	CASSKGWAGGGEQYF	TGTGCCAGCAGCAAAGGATGGGCAGGGGGCGGCGAGCAGTACTTC
TRBD2	-	TRBV19	TRBJ2-3	CASTWTSGSTDTQYF	TGTGCCAGTACCTGGACTAGCGGGAGCACAGATACGCAGTATTTT
TRBD1	-	TRBV14	TRBJ2-2	CASSRQGLTAAGELFF	TGTGCCAGCAGCCGACAGGGGCTGACGGCCGCCGGGGAGCTGTTTTTT
TRBD2	-	TRBV5-1	TRBJ2-5	CASSQGLAGVQETQYF	TGCGCCAGCAGCCAAGGACTAGCGGGGGTTCAAGAGACCCAGTACTTC
TRBD1	-	TRBV9	TRBJ1-1	CASSEGDRDLTEAFF	TGTGCCAGCAGCGAAGGCGACAGGGATCTCACTGAAGCTTTCTTT
-	-	TRBV28	TRBJ2-7	CASSFYGGTYEQYF	TGTGCCAGCAGTTTTTACGGGGGAACCTACGAGCAGTACTTC
-	-	TRBV6-6	TRBJ2-7	CASSRRQTDYEQYF	TGTGCCAGCAGTCGGAGACAGACAGACTACGAGCAGTACTTC
-	-	TRBV11-3	TRBJ2-7	CASSPQRARGDEQYF	TGTGCCAGCAGCCCGCAGAGGGCCAGAGGGGACGAGCAGTACTTC
TRBD2	-	TRBV15	TRBJ2-2	CATSRDRGFGGRAGELFF	TGTGCCACCAGCAGAGATAGGGGGTTCGGCGGGAGGGCCGGGGAGCTGTTTTTT
-	-	TRBV27	TRBJ2-7	CASSLQAPGIYEQYF	TGTGCCAGCAGTCTCCAGGCCCCCGGCATATACGAGCAGTACTTC
-	few	TRBV28	TRBJ1-6	CASAVNSPLHF	TGTGCCAGTGCGGTTAATTCACCCCTCCACTTT
TRBD1	-	TRBV7-9	TRBJ2-1	CASSSKGQDNEQFF	TGTGCCAGCAGTTCCAAAGGACAGGACAATGAGCAGTTCTTC
-	-	TRBV6-6	TRBJ1-3	CASRSTASSGNTIYF	TGTGCCAGCAGATCGACGGCTAGCTCTGGAAACACCATATATTTT
TRBD1	-	TRBV20-1	TRBJ1-2	CSARWVGQATF	TGCAGTGCTAGATGGGTTGGACAGGCTACCTTC
-	-	TRBV10-2	TRBJ1-6	CASSEGTTYNSPLHF	TGCGCCAGCAGTGAGGGTACAACCTATAATTCACCCCTCCACTTT
-	-	TRBV6-6	TRBJ1-5	CASTRGAEVSNQPQHF	TGTGCCAGCACCAGGGGAGCGGAAGTAAGCAATCAGCCCCAGCATTTT
-	-	TRBV10-3	TRBJ2-7	CAISESTTEQYF	TGTGCCATCAGTGAGTCTACAACCGAGCAGTACTTC
-	-	TRBV9	TRBJ2-5	CASSAGLVGGQETQYF	TGTGCCAGCAGCGCCGGCCTAGTGGGGGGACAGGAGACCCAGTACTTC
TRBD2	-	TRBV2	TRBJ2-5	CASSWTSGKEETQYF	TGTGCCAGCTCCTGGACTAGCGGGAAGGAGGAGACCCAGTACTTC
-	-	TRBV28	TRBJ2-2	CASSGRMATGELFF	TGTGCCAGCAGTGGCAGAATGGCCACCGGGGAGCTGTTTTTT
TRBD2	-	TRBV19	TRBJ2-1	CASSPGLAGVSEQFF	TGTGCCAGTAGTCCAGGACTAGCGGGAGTTAGTGAGCAGTTCTTC
TRBD1	-	TRBV9	TRBJ2-5	CASSADRGGKTQYF	TGTGCCAGCAGCGCCGACAGGGGTGGTAAGACCCAGTACTTC
-	-	TRBV2	TRBJ1-5	CAIGTGSEDQPQHF	TGTGCCATCGGAACAGGGAGTGAGGATCAGCCCCAGCATTTT
TRBD1	-	TRBV27	TRBJ2-7	CASSLIVAGTAVYEQYF	TGTGCCAGCAGTCTAATCGTCGCCGGGACAGCGGTCTACGAGCAGTACTTC
TRBD2	-	TRBV10-3	TRBJ2-1	CAISSGLAGYNEQFF	TGTGCCATCAGTAGCGGATTAGCGGGATACAATGAGCAGTTCTTC
-	-	TRBV7-9	TRBJ2-3	CASSLSNSFTDTQYF	TGTGCCAGCAGCTTAAGTAACAGTTTCACAGATACGCAGTATTTT
TRBD1	once	TRBV5-1	TRBJ2-7	CASSVTGQSSYEQYF	TGCGCCAGCAGCGTTACGGGACAGTCCTCCTACGAGCAGTACTTC
-	-	TRBV6-6	TRBJ2-6	CASSPGVGAGANVLTF	TGTGCCAGCAGCCCCGGGGTCGGGGCTGGGGCCAACGTCCTGACTTTC